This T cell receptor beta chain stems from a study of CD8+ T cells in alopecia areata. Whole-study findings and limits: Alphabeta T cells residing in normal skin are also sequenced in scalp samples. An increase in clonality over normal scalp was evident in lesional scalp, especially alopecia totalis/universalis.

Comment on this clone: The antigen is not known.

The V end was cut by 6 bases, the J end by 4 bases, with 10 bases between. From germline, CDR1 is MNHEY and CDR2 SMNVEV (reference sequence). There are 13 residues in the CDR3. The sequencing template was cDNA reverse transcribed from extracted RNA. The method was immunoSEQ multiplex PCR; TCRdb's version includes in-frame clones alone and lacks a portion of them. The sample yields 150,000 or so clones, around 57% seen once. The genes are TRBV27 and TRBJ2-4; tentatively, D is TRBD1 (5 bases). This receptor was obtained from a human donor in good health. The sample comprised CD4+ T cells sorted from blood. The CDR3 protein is CASRGQGKNIQYF. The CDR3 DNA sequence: TGTGCCAGCAGGGGGCAGGGAAAAAACATTCAGTACTTC.